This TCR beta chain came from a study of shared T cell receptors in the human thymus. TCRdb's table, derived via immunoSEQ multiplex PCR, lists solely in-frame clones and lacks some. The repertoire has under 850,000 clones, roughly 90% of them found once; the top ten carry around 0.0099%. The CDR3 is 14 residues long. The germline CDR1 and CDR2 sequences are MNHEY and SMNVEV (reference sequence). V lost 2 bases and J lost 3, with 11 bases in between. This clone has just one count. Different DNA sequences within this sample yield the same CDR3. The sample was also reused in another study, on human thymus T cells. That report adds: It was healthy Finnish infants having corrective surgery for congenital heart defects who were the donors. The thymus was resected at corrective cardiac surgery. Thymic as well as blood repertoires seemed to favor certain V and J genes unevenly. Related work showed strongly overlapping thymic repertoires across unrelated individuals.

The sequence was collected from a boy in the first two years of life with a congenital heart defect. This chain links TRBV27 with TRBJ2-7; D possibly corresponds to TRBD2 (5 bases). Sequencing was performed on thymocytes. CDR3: CASSLRGGSYEQYF. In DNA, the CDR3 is TGTGCCAGCAGTTTACGGGGTGGGAGCTACGAGCAGTACTTC.